Listed below are T cell receptor beta chains from one sample, sequenced in a study of OX40 agonist ivuxolimab in advanced cancers. The table came from immunoSEQ multiplex PCR; TCRdb's copy has only in-frame clones and leaves some out. This sample yields roughly 15,000 clones, of which about 77% are seen a single time; roughly 32% belongs to the top ten. Source: CD4+ or CD8+ T cells sorted from blood, taken in a trial of the OX40 agonist ivuxolimab. The receptor source for this set is an adult with an advanced solid tumor such as melanoma, head and neck, liver or kidney cancer. Both conserved end residues are part of each CDR3. The order of the fields is D gene, V gene, CDR3 protein. A D gene is named only where the DNA matches it firmly.

NA,TRBV6-5,CASSYSGGSQPQHF
NA,TRBV5-5,CASSFFPPSYEQYF
NA,TRBV6-5,CASSPGQTGYTF
TRBD1,TRBV6-5,CASSYVGQGAGNTIYF
NA,TRBV6-6,CASSYGVAPETQYF
NA,TRBV5-1,CASSLVGGFSPDTQYF
NA,TRBV5-4,CASSDLPGELFF
NA,TRBV13,CASSFVVEAGNTIYF
NA,TRBV28,CASRTTGSYEQYF
TRBD1,TRBV9,CASSQPGQAIRVSKNIQYF
NA,TRBV6-5,CASSYWNEQFF
NA,TRBV7-2,CASSLDTAYYGYTF
NA,TRBV5-6,CASSFRERGLLTEAFF
NA,TRBV27,CASSWDENQPQHF
NA,TRBV28,CASSLILGATEAFF
TRBD1,TRBV7-9,CASSYPGTASSYNEQFF
TRBD1,TRBV6-5,CASSYATGDGNTIYF
NA,TRBV6-1,CASSEQGYRVEQYF
NA,TRBV5-6,CASSLGQDIARGYTF
NA,TRBV4-1,CASSQVPSIMNTEAFF
NA,TRBV27,CASSSGGSYNEQFF
TRBD2,TRBV29-1,CSVEGGAGGIVADTQYF
TRBD1,TRBV5-4,CASSGGRQGWTPEAFF
TRBD1,TRBV5-5,CASSFGTGSYEQYF
NA,TRBV4-3,CASSHLQGESGNTIYF
NA,TRBV28,CASATDSYEQYF
TRBD1,TRBV6-5,CASSYRGQGVEKLFF
NA,TRBV6-5,CASSLGSAIYEQYF
NA,TRBV28,CASSLPQETQYF
NA,TRBV9,CASSDPTTGFSYEQYF
TRBD1,TRBV4-3,CASSQEDRGKETQYF
NA,TRBV6-5,CASSYDGGNTEAFF
NA,TRBV5-6,CASSLLTAYEDTEAFF
NA,TRBV28,CASSFSGDWGQPQHF
NA,TRBV7-8,CASSSRVSSYEQYF
NA,TRBV15,CATSSGLANEQYF
TRBD1,TRBV6-5,CASSQGAGELFF
NA,TRBV9,CASSVNGEMNTEAFF
TRBD1,TRBV10-3,CAISESGQGSDTQYF
TRBD2,TRBV6-5,CASSYSREGGEQYF
NA,TRBV28,CASKVSWGDNEQFF
TRBD1,TRBV27,CASSKGTGGWGGPQHF
NA,TRBV19,CASSIVRGYHEQYF
TRBD1,TRBV7-2,CASSPRQGTNYGYTF
NA,TRBV27,CASSLSDFTEAFF
NA,TRBV5-6,CASSLGGAISLIPGNTIYF
NA,TRBV11-3,CASSNSIDSYEQYF
TRBD2,TRBV4-1,CASSQVWTSDGEQYF
NA,TRBV5-6,CASEGSMSSYEQYF
NA,TRBV30,CAWSVHGLEAFF
NA,TRBV5-6,CASSPGTTEAFF
TRBD1,TRBV9,CASSVDTGGEETQYF
TRBD2,TRBV7-2,CASSSGTSWADTQYF
TRBD1,TRBV19,CASSWGPTGGYEQYF
NA,TRBV6-5,CASSYQGYEQYF
NA,TRBV5-1,CASSLAGGTQYF
NA,TRBV7-3,CASGAFGGGEETQYF